Given below is one T cell receptor beta chain in context. Its antigen is unidentified. Germline is not matched at one junction end, which may reflect a read error. The data derive from a study of vaccination effects on CD4 cells after COVID-19. About the study: Following the second dose by a median of 72 days, the post-vaccine samples were obtained. Notes on the study in general: Substantial clonal contraction characterized both infection- and vaccine-induced clones late after vaccination.

Some clones are missing from TCRdb's copy, which holds only in-frame ones; the method was immunoSEQ multiplex PCR. The sample shows tens of thousands of clones, around four fifths of them seen only once. Antigen-specific CD4+ T cells were expanded (with viral peptide pools) by the ViraFEST assay ahead of sequencing. Investigators separated out CD4+ T cells once around 9 days of culture had passed. As their vaccination, participants received two doses of either BNT162b2 or mRNA-1273. CDR1 and CDR2 (germline): LGHDT, YNNKEL (reference sequence). There are 14 residues in the CDR3. The sequencing here drew on CD4+ T cells from PBMCs cultured with SARS-CoV-2 spike peptides, taken after COVID-19 vaccination. This TCR was recovered from a human donor who received a COVID-19 vaccine. This chain links TRBV3-1 (or the pseudogene TRBV3-2) with TRBJ2-1; D possibly corresponds to TRBD2 (6 bases). DNA for the CDR3: TGTGCCAGCAGCCTTGCCGGGACTCCGGGTTTCAGAATCTTC. Protein product: CASSLAGTPGFRIF.